One and the same sample provided the 8 T cell receptor beta chains below, sequenced in a study of post-analysis software for immune sequencing data. General study points: TRBV5-6, TRBV5-1 and TRBV20-1 belonged to a set of about five TRBV segments that were more frequent in patients than controls.

For these receptors, no antigen is known. Libraries were made from TCR beta cDNA, and they carried unique molecular identifiers. TCRdb reprocessed the PCR reads with MiXCR, giving one entry per CDR3 protein. The sample has some 370,000 distinct CDR3 sequences, around 33% seen once; the top ten hold roughly 13%. Material: blood. These TCRs come from a girl under 18 with multiple sclerosis.

The V call is TRBV5-5, the J call TRBJ2-1; 9 nucleotides line up with TRBD1. The CDR3 runs 15 residues. The trim removed 1 base at V and 14 bases at J, leaving 13 bases unmatched. Germline V gene lookup returns CDR1 SGHKS and CDR2 YYEKEE (reference sequence). This CDR3 is CASSLRDREFKGKFF. The DNA of the CDR3 is TGTGCCAGCAGCTTGAGGGACAGGGAATTTAAAGGGAAGTTCTTC.

The chain employs TRBV29-1 and TRBJ2-7; 8 bases are a match to TRBD1. Germline values: CDR1 SQVTM, CDR2 ANQGSEA. Germline trimming cut 6 bases from V and 2 bases from J; bases unmatched to any gene: 12. This CDR3 has 15 amino acids. Here the CDR3 reads CSVMRDRGSPYEQYF. The CDR3 nucleotides read TGCAGCGTGATGAGAGACAGGGGTTCCCCCTACGAGCAGTACTTC.

This chain links TRBV6-5 with TRBJ2-1, with 10 bases matching TRBD2. Germline CDR1 and CDR2: MNHEY and SVGAGI. Trimming removed 2 bases from V and 6 bases from J; junction bases left unmatched: 4. The CDR3 is made up of 15 amino acids. CDR3 nucleotide sequence: TGTGCCAGCAGTTACGAGCTAGCGGGGGTCAATGAGCAGTTCTTC. Translated: CASSYELAGVNEQFF.

This chain links TRBV20-1 with TRBJ2-5; the match to TRBD2 covers 10 bases. The CDR3 runs 13 residues. Germline V lookup: CDR1 DFQATT, CDR2 SNEGSKA (reference sequence). J was trimmed by 5 bases and V by 5 bases; bases with no gene match: 5. CDR3 protein: CSAPKTSGETQYF. CDR3 nucleotides: TGCAGTGCTCCTAAGACTAGCGGGGAGACCCAGTACTTC.

The rearrangement links TRBV11-2 to TRBJ2-5; D might be TRBD1 (5 bases). This CDR3 is built from 16 residues. Germline CDR1 is SGHAT and CDR2 is FQNNGV. Deletions cut 0 bases from V and 4 bases from J, with 15 bases between. DNA for the CDR3: TGTGCCAGCAGCTTAGACCGTTCCAGGGTTGGAGAGACCCAGTACTTC. Translation gives CASSLDRSRVGETQYF.

The V call is TRBV12-3 or TRBV12-4, the J call TRBJ2-3; tentatively, D is TRBD2 (6 bases). V lost 5 bases, J lost 4 bases, and 10 bases lay in between. The CDR3 contains 13 residues. CDR3 in amino acids: CASSTTRADTQYF. The CDR3 nucleotides are TGTGCCAGCAGTACGACTAGAGCAGATACGCAGTATTTT.

The genes are TRBV11-2 and TRBJ2-1; 10 bases align to TRBD2. Trimming at V came to 3 bases and at J to 7 bases, leaving 6 bases not matched to a gene. CDR1 is SGHAT, CDR2 FQNNGV, per germline. The CDR3 runs 15 residues. The CDR3 is CASSFLGLARNEQFF. CDR3 nucleotides: TGTGCCAGCAGCTTCCTGGGACTAGCGAGGAATGAGCAGTTCTTC.

This rearrangement joins TRBV5-1 to TRBJ2-7; TRBD1 or TRBD2 may be the D gene (6 bases each). V was shortened by 4 bases and J by 0 bases, with 17 bases between the two germline ends. CDR3 length equals 16 residues. Per the germline V gene, CDR1 is SGHRS and CDR2 is YFSETQ. CDR3 nucleotide sequence: TGCGCCAGCAGCCACCTGGGTTCGGGGGCCTCCTACGAGCAGTACTTC. The encoded protein is CASSHLGSGASYEQYF.